These 18 T cell receptor beta chains originate from one sample sequenced in a study of cytomegalovirus exposure and HLA in healthy donors. TCRdb keeps only in-frame clones here, not all; method: immunoSEQ multiplex PCR. Counted here are 57,000 or so clones, over 75% occurring once; the ten biggest clones make up around 2%. Sequencing input: PBMCs. These receptors were obtained from a woman aged 25 to 39 in good health and CMV-seronegative.

V gene TRBV7-9 combines with J gene TRBJ2-7, with D possibly being TRBD2 (6 bases). The V gene lost 7 bases and the J gene lost 7 bases, with 11 bases spanning the gap. The CDR3 has 11 amino acids. Germline V lookup: CDR1 SEHNR, CDR2 FQNEAQ (reference sequence). The CDR3 sequence: CASITGGEQYF. The CDR3 DNA reads TGTGCCAGCATCACCGGGGGAGAGCAGTACTTC.

The genes are TRBV21-1 and TRBJ2-7; the table assigns TRBD1, which was not confirmed against the DNA. TRBV21-1 is described as a pseudogene. CDR3 length equals 15 residues. The CDR3 here is CASSKVPRVGSEQYF. CDR3 nucleotide sequence: TGTGCCAGCAGCAAAGTTCCCAGGGTGGGTTCCGAGCAGTACTTC.

The rearrangement links TRBV5-6 to TRBJ2-3; weak D call: TRBD2 (5 bases). V dropped 1 base and J dropped 5 bases, with 11 bases sitting between them. Germline V gives CDR1 SGHDT, CDR2 YYEEEE. This CDR3 contains 14 residues. The CDR3 here is CASSLSGSGDTQYF. The CDR3 DNA reads TGTGCCAGCAGCTTGTCGGGGTCCGGAGATACGCAGTATTTT.

The chain uses TRBV7-3 and TRBJ1-1, with D perhaps matching TRBD1 (6 bases). Per the germline V gene, CDR1 is SGHTA and CDR2 is FQGTGA. V was cut by 6 bases and J by 0 bases, with 8 bases left in between. The CDR3 has 13 amino acids. The CDR3 DNA sequence: TGTGCCAGCAGGGACAGCTTGAACACTGAAGCTTTCTTT. Translating it yields CASRDSLNTEAFF.

The chain combines TRBV29-1 with TRBJ1-2; 8 bases are a match to TRBD1. Germline CDR1 is SQVTM and CDR2 is ANQGSEA. This CDR3 is built from 14 residues. V was clipped by 6 bases and J by 6 bases; unmatched bases: 12. The chain's CDR3 is CSVDEQGGLDGYTF. CDR3 nucleotide sequence: TGCAGCGTCGACGAACAGGGGGGATTGGATGGCTACACCTTC.

This chain links TRBV5-8 with TRBJ2-5; perhaps TRBD1 as D (7 bases). This CDR3 has 15 amino acids. Deletions cut 5 bases from V and 7 bases from J, with 21 bases between. Germline-derived CDR1 and CDR2 are SGHTS and YDEGEE. The CDR3 coding sequence is TGTGCCAGCAGTTTCCCGACGACAGGGACTCGGACCCAGTACTTC. Its translation: CASSFPTTGTRTQYF.

This rearrangement joins TRBV28 to TRBJ2-7, with 9 bases fitting TRBD2. After removal of 6 bases from V and 2 bases from J, the junction contained 8 bases not matched to a gene. Per the germline V gene, CDR1 is MDHEN and CDR2 is SYDVKM. CDR3 length: 15 residues. The CDR3 here is CASSSPPSGTYEQYF. In DNA, the CDR3 is TGTGCCAGCAGCTCCCCCCCTAGCGGGACCTACGAGCAGTACTTC. The whole variable domain, filled in from reference TRBV28 and TRBJ2-7, reads DVKVTQSSRYLVKRTGEKVFLECVQDMDHENMFWYRQDPGLGLRLIYFSYDVKMKEKGDIPEGYSVSREKKERFSLILESASTNQTSMYLCASSSPPSGTYEQYFGPGTRLTVT.

The V and J genes are TRBV6-5 and TRBJ2-3; 10 nucleotides align to TRBD2. Per the germline V gene, CDR1 is MNHEY and CDR2 is SVGAGI. CDR3 length: 15 amino acids. V dropped 5 bases and J dropped 4; count of bases not matched to a gene: 6. DNA of the CDR3: TGTGCCAGCAGTCTTCAGCGGGAGGGCCCAGATACGCAGTATTTT. Translation: CASSLQREGPDTQYF.

The chain has TRBV7-6 and TRBJ2-1, with D possibly TRBD2 on 5 matching bases. V lost 5 bases and J lost 4, with 15 bases in between. The germline V gene has CDR1 SGHVS and CDR2 FNYEAQ. The length of the CDR3 is 15 residues. In DNA form, the CDR3 reads TGTGCCAGCAGCAGATCTCCTAGCATGTACAATGAGCAGTTCTTC. Its protein is CASSRSPSMYNEQFF.

The chain recombines TRBV9 with TRBJ2-2; possible D gene TRBD2, 6 bases. The CDR3 has 14 amino acids. Germline CDR1 is SGDLS and CDR2 is YYNGEE. With 2 bases removed from V and 7 bases from J, the gap between germline ends came to 12 bases. In DNA, the CDR3 is TGTGCCAGCAGCGTCCAGGGAGGTAGCGGGGAGCTGTTTTTT. Protein product: CASSVQGGSGELFF. The whole variable domain, remainder taken from reference TRBV9 and TRBJ2-2, is DSGVTQTPKHLITATGQRVTLRCSPRSGDLSVYWYQQSLDQGLQFLIQYYNGEERAKGNILERFSAQQFPDLHSELNLSSLELGDSALYFCASSVQGGSGELFFGEGSRLTVL.

V usage is TRBV27 and J usage is TRBJ1-4; TRBD1 agrees at 9 bases. The V and J ends lost 4 bases and 0 bases, in that order; junction bases with no gene match: 3. This CDR3 is 16 amino acids long. Germline values: CDR1 MNHEY, CDR2 SMNVEV (reference sequence). The DNA of the CDR3 is TGTGCCAGCAGTTCTAGGGACAGGGCAACTAATGAAAAACTGTTTTTT. It codes for CASSSRDRATNEKLFF.

J is TRBJ2-6 and V is TRBV28; the match to TRBD2 covers 14 bases. V shed 5 bases and J 4 bases; nucleotides not matched to a gene: 16. Germline V lookup: CDR1 MDHEN, CDR2 SYDVKM. The CDR3 has 21 amino acids. The CDR3: CASSPPRGLAGGVRGANVLTF. In nucleotides, the CDR3 is TGTGCCAGCAGTCCTCCCCGCGGACTAGCGGGAGGTGTTAGGGGGGCCAACGTCCTGACTTTC. Using reference TRBV28 and TRBJ2-6 for the parts outside the CDR3, the full variable domain is DVKVTQSSRYLVKRTGEKVFLECVQDMDHENMFWYRQDPGLGLRLIYFSYDVKMKEKGDIPEGYSVSREKKERFSLILESASTNQTSMYLCASSPPRGLAGGVRGANVLTFGAGSRLTVL.

The genes are TRBV29-1 and TRBJ2-3; 7 bases line up with TRBD2. The trim removed 5 bases at V and 0 bases at J, leaving 20 bases unmatched. The CDR3 is 19 residues long. Looked up from germline, CDR1 is SQVTM and CDR2 is ANQGSEA. This chain's CDR3 is CSVLLRQPTSSGSTDTQYF. Here the CDR3 DNA reads TGCAGCGTTTTGCTGAGGCAGCCGACAAGTAGCGGGAGCACAGATACGCAGTATTTT.

The V call is TRBV19, the J call TRBJ1-1; the D is unclear. The CDR3 has 15 residues. With 0 bases removed from V and 3 bases from J, the gap between germline ends came to 11 bases. The germline V gene has CDR1 LNHDA and CDR2 SQIVND (reference sequence). DNA for the CDR3: TGTGCCAGTAGTATAGATCGCAACGGGGACACTGAAGCTTTCTTT. Residues: CASSIDRNGDTEAFF.

V and J are TRBV6-1 and TRBJ1-3, with 10 bases aligning to TRBD1. Germline CDR1 reads MNHNS; CDR2 reads SASEGT. Losses at the gene ends were 4 bases for V and 8 bases for J; bases not matched to a gene: 11. The CDR3 extends over 16 amino acids. DNA for the CDR3: TGTGCCAGCAGTGCAAAACCAGGACAGGGGGTACACACCATATATTTT. Translation gives CASSAKPGQGVHTIYF.

This chain joins TRBV5-1 and TRBJ1-1; D gene uncertain. V lost 8 bases and J 1 base, leaving 15 bases between the germline ends. The CDR3 is made up of 14 amino acids. The germline gives CDR1 SGHRS, CDR2 YFSETQ. CDR3 nucleotides: TGCGCCAGTGTCCGAGGCGGGGAGAACACTGAAGCTTTCTTT. Encoded protein: CASVRGGENTEAFF.

The chain couples TRBV7-9 to TRBJ2-7; 9 nucleotides match TRBD2. CDR3 length: 14 amino acids. J lost 3 bases, V lost 6 bases, and 6 bases had no gene match. CDR1 SEHNR and CDR2 FQNEAQ come from the germline V gene (reference sequence). Here the CDR3 reads CASSRLAENYEQYF. The CDR3 coding sequence is TGTGCCAGCAGTCGACTAGCGGAAAACTACGAGCAGTACTTC.

This clone was counted once. This chain joins TRBV10-1 and TRBJ2-1; 8 bases agree with TRBD1. The CDR3 loop spans 18 amino acids. The V gene end was trimmed by 0 bases and the J gene end by 8 bases; junction bases not matched to a gene: 15. Germline V gene lookup returns CDR1 WNHNN and CDR2 SYGVQD (reference sequence). CDR3: CASSESWATGENRDEQFF. The CDR3 bases are TGCGCCAGCAGTGAGTCGTGGGCGACAGGGGAAAATAGAGATGAGCAGTTCTTC.